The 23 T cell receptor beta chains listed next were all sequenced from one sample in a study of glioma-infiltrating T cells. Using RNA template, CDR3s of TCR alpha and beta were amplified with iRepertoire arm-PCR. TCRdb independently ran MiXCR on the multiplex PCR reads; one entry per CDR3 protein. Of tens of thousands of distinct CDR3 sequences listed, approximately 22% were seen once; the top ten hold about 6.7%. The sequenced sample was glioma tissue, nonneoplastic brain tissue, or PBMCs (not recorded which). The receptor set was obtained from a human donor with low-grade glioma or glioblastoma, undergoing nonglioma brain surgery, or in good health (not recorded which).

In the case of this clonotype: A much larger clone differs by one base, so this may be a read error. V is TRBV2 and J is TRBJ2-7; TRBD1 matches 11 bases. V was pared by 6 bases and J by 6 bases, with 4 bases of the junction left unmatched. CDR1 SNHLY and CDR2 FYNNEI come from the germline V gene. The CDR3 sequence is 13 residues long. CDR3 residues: CASRRGTGGEQYF. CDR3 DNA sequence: TGTGCCAGCAGAAGAGGGACAGGGGGCGAGCAGTACTTC.

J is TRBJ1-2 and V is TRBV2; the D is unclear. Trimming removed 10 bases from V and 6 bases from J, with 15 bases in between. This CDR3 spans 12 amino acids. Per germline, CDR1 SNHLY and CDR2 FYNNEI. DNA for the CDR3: TGTGCCATACGAAGGGATCGACATGGCTACACCTTC. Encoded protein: CAIRRDRHGYTF.

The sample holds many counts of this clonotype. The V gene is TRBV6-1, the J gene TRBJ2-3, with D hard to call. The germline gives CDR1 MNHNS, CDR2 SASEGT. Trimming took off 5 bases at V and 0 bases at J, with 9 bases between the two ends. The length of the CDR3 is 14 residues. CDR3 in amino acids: CASSPPGSTDTQYF. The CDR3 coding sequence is TGTGCCAGCAGTCCCCCAGGTAGCACAGATACGCAGTATTTT.

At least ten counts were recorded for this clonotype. The CDR3 sequence is CASSLSATSAGKFWEQFF. CDR3 coding DNA: TGTGCCAGCAGCTTATCAGCCACCTCGGCAGGAAAATTTTGGGAGCAGTTCTTC. The rearrangement uses TRBV7-2 and TRBJ2-1; D gene ambiguous. The CDR3 length is 18 residues. The germline CDR1 and CDR2 sequences are SGHTA and FQGNSA. V was trimmed by 2 bases and J by 10 bases, leaving 27 bases between them.

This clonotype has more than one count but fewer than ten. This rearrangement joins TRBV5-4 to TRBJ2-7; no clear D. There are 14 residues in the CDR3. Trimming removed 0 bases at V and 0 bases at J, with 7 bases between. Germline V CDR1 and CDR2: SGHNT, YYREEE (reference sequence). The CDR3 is CASSLEVASYEQYF. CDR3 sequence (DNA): TGTGCCAGCAGCTTGGAGGTAGCCTCCTACGAGCAGTACTTC.

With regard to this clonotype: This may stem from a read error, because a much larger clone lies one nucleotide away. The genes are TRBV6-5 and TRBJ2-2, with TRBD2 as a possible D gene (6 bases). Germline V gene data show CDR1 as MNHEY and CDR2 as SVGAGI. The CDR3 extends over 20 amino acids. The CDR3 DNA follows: TGTGCCAGCAGTTACACGGCGCCACCTTCCACTGGGGGGAACACCGGGGAGCTGCTTTTT. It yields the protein CASSYTAPPSTGGNTGELLF.

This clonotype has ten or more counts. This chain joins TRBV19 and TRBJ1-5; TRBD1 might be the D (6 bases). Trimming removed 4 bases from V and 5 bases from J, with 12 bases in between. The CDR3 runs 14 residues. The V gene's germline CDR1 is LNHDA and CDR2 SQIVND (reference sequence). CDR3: CASSTGDWDQPQHF. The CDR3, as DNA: TGTGCCAGTAGTACAGGGGATTGGGATCAGCCCCAGCATTTT.

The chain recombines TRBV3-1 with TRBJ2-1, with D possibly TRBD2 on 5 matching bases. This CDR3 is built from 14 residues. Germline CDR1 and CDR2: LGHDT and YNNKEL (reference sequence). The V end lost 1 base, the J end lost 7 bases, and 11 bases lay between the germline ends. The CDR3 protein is CASSQVLASNEQFF. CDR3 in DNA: TGTGCCAGCAGCCAAGTGCTAGCAAGTAATGAGCAGTTCTTC.

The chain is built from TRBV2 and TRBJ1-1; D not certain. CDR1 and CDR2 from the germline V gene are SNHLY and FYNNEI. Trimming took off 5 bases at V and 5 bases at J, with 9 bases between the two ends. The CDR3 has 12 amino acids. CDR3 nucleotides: TGTGCCAGCAGTCGGACCGGGACTGAAGCTTTCTTT. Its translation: CASSRTGTEAFF.

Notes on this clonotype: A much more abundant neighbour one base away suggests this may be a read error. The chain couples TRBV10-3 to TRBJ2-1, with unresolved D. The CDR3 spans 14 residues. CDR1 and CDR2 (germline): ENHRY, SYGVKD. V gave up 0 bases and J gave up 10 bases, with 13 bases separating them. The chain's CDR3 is CAISESGSLYEQFF. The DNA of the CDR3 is TGTGCCATCAGTGAGTCAGGCTCATTATACGAGCAGTTCTTC.

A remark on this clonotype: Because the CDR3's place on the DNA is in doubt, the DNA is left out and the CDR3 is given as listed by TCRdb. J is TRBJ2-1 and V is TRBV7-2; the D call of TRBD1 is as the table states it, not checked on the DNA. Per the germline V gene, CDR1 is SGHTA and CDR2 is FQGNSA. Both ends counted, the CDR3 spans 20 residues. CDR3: CASSFYICSSNRDRTNEQFF.

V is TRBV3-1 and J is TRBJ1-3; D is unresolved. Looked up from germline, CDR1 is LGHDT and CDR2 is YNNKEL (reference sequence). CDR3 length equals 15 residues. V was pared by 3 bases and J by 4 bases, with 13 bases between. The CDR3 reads CASSHESGAGNTIYF. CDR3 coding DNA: TGTGCCAGCAGCCATGAGAGCGGTGCCGGAAACACCATATATTTT. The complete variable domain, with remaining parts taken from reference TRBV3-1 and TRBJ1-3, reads DTAVSQTPKYLVTQMGNDKSIKCEQNLGHDTMYWYKQDSKKFLKIMFSYNNKELIINETVPNRFSPKSPDKAHLNLHINSLELGDSAVYFCASSHESGAGNTIYFGEGSWLTVV.

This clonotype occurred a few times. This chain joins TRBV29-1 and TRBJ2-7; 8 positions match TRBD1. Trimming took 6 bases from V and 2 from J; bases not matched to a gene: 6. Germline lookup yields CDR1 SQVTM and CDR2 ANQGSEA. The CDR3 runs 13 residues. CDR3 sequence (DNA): TGCAGCGTGCGGACAGGGCCTACCTACGAGCAGTACTTC. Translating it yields CSVRTGPTYEQYF.

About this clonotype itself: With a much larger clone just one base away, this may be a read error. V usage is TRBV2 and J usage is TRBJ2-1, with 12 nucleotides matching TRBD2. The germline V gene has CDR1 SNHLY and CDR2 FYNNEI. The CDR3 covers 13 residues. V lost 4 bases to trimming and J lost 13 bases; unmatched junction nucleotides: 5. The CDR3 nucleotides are TGTGCCAGCAGTGCGGGACTAGCGGGCACTCAGTTCTTC. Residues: CASSAGLAGTQFF.

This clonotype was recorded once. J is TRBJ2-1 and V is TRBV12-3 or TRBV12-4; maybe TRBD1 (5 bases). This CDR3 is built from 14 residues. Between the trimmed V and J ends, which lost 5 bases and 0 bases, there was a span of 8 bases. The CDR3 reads CASSQGSSYNEQFF. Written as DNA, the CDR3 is TGTGCCAGCAGTCAGGGTAGCTCCTACAATGAGCAGTTCTTC.

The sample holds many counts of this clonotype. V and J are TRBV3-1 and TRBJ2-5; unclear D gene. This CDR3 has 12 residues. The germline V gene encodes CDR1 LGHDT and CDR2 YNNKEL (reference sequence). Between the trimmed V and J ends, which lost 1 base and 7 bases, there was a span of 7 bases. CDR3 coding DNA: TGTGCCAGCAGCCAAGCGTATGGGACCCAGTACTTC. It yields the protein CASSQAYGTQYF.

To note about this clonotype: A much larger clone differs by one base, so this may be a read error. Here the CDR3 reads CASSSTVRMGNQPQHF. The CDR3 DNA reads as TGTGCCAGCAGCTCGACGGTGCGGATGGGCAATCAGCCCCAGCATTTT. This chain uses TRBV7-2 with TRBJ1-5; D remains ambiguous. V was pared by 4 bases and J by 2 bases, with 15 bases between. From germline, CDR1 is SGHTA and CDR2 FQGNSA. This CDR3 has 16 residues.

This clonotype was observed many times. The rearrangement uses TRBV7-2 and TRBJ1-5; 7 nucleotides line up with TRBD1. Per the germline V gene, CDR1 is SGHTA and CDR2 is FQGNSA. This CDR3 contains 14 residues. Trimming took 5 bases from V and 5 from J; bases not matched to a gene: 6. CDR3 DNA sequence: TGTGCCAGCAGCCCCACAGGGGCGGATCAGCCCCAGCATTTT. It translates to CASSPTGADQPQHF.

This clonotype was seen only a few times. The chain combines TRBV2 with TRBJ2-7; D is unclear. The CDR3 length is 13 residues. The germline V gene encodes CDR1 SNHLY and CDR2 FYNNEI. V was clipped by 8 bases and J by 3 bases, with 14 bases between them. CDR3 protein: CASVPWGIYEQYF. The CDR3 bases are TGTGCCAGCGTCCCGTGGGGAATCTACGAGCAGTACTTC.

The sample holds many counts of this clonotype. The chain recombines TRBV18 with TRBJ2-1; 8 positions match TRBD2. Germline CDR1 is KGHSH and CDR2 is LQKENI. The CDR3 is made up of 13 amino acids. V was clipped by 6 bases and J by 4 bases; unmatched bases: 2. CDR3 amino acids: CASSAGGYNEQFF. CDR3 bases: TGTGCCAGCTCTGCGGGGGGATACAATGAGCAGTTCTTC. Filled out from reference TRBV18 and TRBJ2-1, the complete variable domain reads NAGVMQNPRHLVRRRGQEARLRCSPMKGHSHVYWYRQLPEEGLKFMVYLQKENIIDESGMPKERFSAEFPKEGPSILRIQQVVRGDSAAYFCASSAGGYNEQFFGPGTRLTVL.

In DNA form, the CDR3 reads TGCGCCAGCAGCTTGATGGGGTACGGGGACGCATCGGGCGAGCAGTACTTC. Its protein product is CASSLMGYGDASGEQYF. The rearrangement links TRBV5-1 to TRBJ2-5, with D tentatively TRBD1 or TRBD2 (5 bases each). The J call is in doubt because the DNA end fits TRBJ2-7 better. This CDR3 has 17 residues. CDR1 and CDR2 from the germline V gene are SGHRS and YFSETQ.

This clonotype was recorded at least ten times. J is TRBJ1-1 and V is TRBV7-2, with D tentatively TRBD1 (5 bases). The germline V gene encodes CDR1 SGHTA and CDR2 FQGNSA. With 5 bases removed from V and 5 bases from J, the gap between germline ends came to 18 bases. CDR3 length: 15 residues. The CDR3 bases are TGTGCCAGCAGCCCCCGGGCAGGGTATCCGACTGAAGCTTTCTTT. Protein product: CASSPRAGYPTEAFF. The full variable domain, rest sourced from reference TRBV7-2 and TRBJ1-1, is GAGVSQSPSNKVTEKGKDVELRCDPISGHTALYWYRQSLGQGLEFLIYFQGNSAPDKSGLPSDRFSAERTGGSVSTLTIQRTQQEDSAVYLCASSPRAGYPTEAFFGQGTRLTVV.

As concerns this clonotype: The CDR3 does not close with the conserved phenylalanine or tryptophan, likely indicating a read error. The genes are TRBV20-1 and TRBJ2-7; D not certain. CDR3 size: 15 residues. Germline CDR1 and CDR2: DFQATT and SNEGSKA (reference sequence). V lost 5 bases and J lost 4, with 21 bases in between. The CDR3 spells CSAVSGSAGPYEQYL. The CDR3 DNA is TGCAGTGCTGTTAGTGGGTCGGCAGGACCTTACGAGCAGTACCTC.